The 27 T cell receptor beta chains presented below share a single source sample, sequenced in a study of cytomegalovirus exposure and HLA in healthy donors. The PCR ran on 60 Vbeta and 13 Jbeta primers. Libraries were prepared by immunoSEQ multiplex PCR; TCRdb keeps only in-frame clonotypes and omits some of them. In the table there are roughly 150,000 clones, roughly 80% of which are singletons. The material sequenced was PBMCs. All receptors come from a male donor in good health and CMV-seronegative.

The chain joins TRBV4-3 to TRBJ2-7; D gene unclear. CDR3 length: 15 amino acids. V was shortened by 1 base and J by 4 bases, with 14 bases between the two germline ends. Germline V CDR1 and CDR2: LGHNA, YSLEER. CDR3 region: CASSQVEPFFYEQYF. CDR3 in DNA: TGCGCCAGCAGCCAAGTCGAGCCCTTCTTTTACGAGCAGTACTTC.

The chain is built from TRBV7-6 and TRBJ1-4; D unclear. Per the germline V gene, CDR1 is SGHVS and CDR2 is FNYEAQ. The CDR3 sequence is 14 residues long. The V and J ends lost 1 base and 8 bases respectively, with 11 bases between them. As DNA, the CDR3 is TGTGCCAGCAGCTTAGTCGCGGGTTTGGAAAAACTGTTTTTT. Amino acid sequence: CASSLVAGLEKLFF.

The chain couples TRBV13 to TRBJ1-5; D is unclear. V was clipped by 2 bases and J by 4 bases, with 3 bases between them. Germline CDR1 reads PRHDT; CDR2 reads FYEKMQ (reference sequence). The CDR3 sequence is 12 residues long. The CDR3 sequence is CASSLRNQPQHF. In DNA form, the CDR3 reads TGTGCCAGCAGCTTACGGAATCAGCCCCAGCATTTT.

The chain recombines TRBV28 with TRBJ2-6; perhaps TRBD1 as D (5 bases). Germline V CDR1 and CDR2: MDHEN, SYDVKM. The germline V and J ends were trimmed by 6 bases and 1 base, with 13 bases remaining between them. The CDR3 totals 16 residues. Here the CDR3 reads CASSEDTLSGANVLTF. The CDR3 nucleotides read TGTGCCAGCAGCGAGGACACCTTGTCTGGGGCCAACGTCCTGACTTTC.

This chain connects TRBV5-1 to TRBJ2-1; the D is unclear. From germline, CDR1 is SGHRS and CDR2 YFSETQ. The ends were cut back, 0 bases at V and 7 bases at J, with 5 bases in the middle. The CDR3 extends over 12 amino acids. CDR3 sequence (DNA): TGCGCCAGCAGCTTGGGGCAGAATGAGCAGTTCTTC. Amino acid sequence: CASSLGQNEQFF.

In its sample, this clone was seen a few times. The rearrangement joins TRBV10-3 to TRBJ1-3; 10 bases are shared with TRBD1. The CDR3 runs to 21 residues. The germline V gene has CDR1 ENHRY and CDR2 SYGVKD. Unmatched junction bases numbered 18, after V lost 4 bases and J lost 0 bases. Written as DNA, the CDR3 is TGTGCCATCAGTGGGGATGGACAGGGGGACCACGGTCACCACTCTGGAAACACCATATATTTT. Protein product: CAISGDGQGDHGHHSGNTIYF.

The sample holds a few counts of this clone. The chain couples TRBV30 to TRBJ1-2; tentative D call: TRBD1 (5 bases). Looked up from germline, CDR1 is GTSNPN and CDR2 is SVGIG (reference sequence). There are 13 residues in the CDR3. Deletions cut 5 bases from V and 3 bases from J, with 13 bases between. This CDR3 is CAWDRFKDYGYTF. The CDR3 DNA reads TGTGCCTGGGACAGATTTAAAGACTATGGCTACACCTTC.

The chain recombines TRBV30 with TRBJ1-5; D uncertain. V lost 1 base and J 7 bases, leaving 11 bases between the germline ends. CDR1 is GTSNPN and CDR2 is SVGIG in the germline V gene (reference sequence). The length of the CDR3 is 13 residues. The CDR3 nucleotides read TGTGCCTGGAGTGGAGATGTCCGGCAGCCCCAGCATTTT. Translated, it gives CAWSGDVRQPQHF.

The genes are TRBV7-9 and TRBJ2-1; possibly TRBD2 for D (5 bases). Between the trimmed V and J ends, which lost 5 bases and 3 bases, there was a span of 17 bases. The V gene's germline CDR1 is SEHNR and CDR2 FQNEAQ (reference sequence). CDR3 length equals 16 residues. DNA of the CDR3: TGTGCCAGCAGCGACCTCCAGCGGCGCCTCTACAATGAGCAGTTCTTC. It is translated as CASSDLQRRLYNEQFF.

The chain uses TRBV29-1 and TRBJ2-1; D gene unclear. The CDR3 is made up of 13 amino acids. In germline, CDR1 is SQVTM, CDR2 ANQGSEA. V shed 6 bases and J shed 2 bases, with 11 bases lying between them. CDR3 loop: CSVGPSPYNEQFF. In nucleotides, the CDR3 is TGCAGCGTGGGTCCTAGTCCCTACAATGAGCAGTTCTTC.

This chain uses TRBV18 with TRBJ1-2; 9 nucleotides align to TRBD1. Germline V gene sequence: CDR1 KGHSH, CDR2 LQKENI. The junction had 2 bases not matched to a gene; V was cut back by 5 bases and J by 4 bases. The CDR3 is 13 residues long. The CDR3 protein is CASSLDRGYGYTF. In nucleotides, the CDR3 is TGTGCCAGCTCATTGGACAGGGGCTATGGCTACACCTTC.

The rearrangement uses TRBV7-8 and TRBJ2-3, with a weak D call TRBD2 (7 bases). V was trimmed by 8 bases and J by 1 base, leaving 22 bases between them. The CDR3 covers 17 residues. The germline V gene encodes CDR1 SGHVS and CDR2 FQNEAQ. In DNA, the CDR3 is TGTGCCAGCGGCCAACCAAGAGGGGGGGTCGGCACAGATACGCAGTATTTT. This codes for CASGQPRGGVGTDTQYF.

This clone was counted a few times. The genes are TRBV29-1 and TRBJ2-3, with D possibly being TRBD1 (6 bases). Germline CDR1 SQVTM, CDR2 ANQGSEA. The CDR3 totals 16 residues. V was cut by 4 bases and J by 1 base, with 18 bases left in between. The CDR3 region has the DNA TGCAGCGTTGGGTGGATAGGGGGAGTTGGCACAGATACGCAGTATTTT. It specifies CSVGWIGGVGTDTQYF.

This clone was observed a single time. The rearrangement uses TRBV27 and TRBJ1-2; perhaps TRBD1 as D (5 bases). Germline V gene sequence: CDR1 MNHEY, CDR2 SMNVEV (reference sequence). The CDR3 is 16 residues long. The germline V and J ends were trimmed by 3 bases and 4 bases, with 18 bases remaining between them. The CDR3 loop reads CASSFLTSDRSYGYTF. The CDR3 DNA is TGTGCCAGCAGTTTCCTAACTTCCGACAGATCCTATGGCTACACCTTC.

The chain recombines TRBV20-1 with TRBJ1-1; D is unresolved. The V gene's germline CDR1 is DFQATT and CDR2 SNEGSKA (reference sequence). Deletions cut 4 bases from V and 6 bases from J, with 9 bases between. There are 11 residues in the CDR3. CDR3 sequence (DNA): TGCAGTGCTATTATTGTCCCTGAAGCTTTCTTT. Amino acid sequence: CSAIIVPEAFF.

The chain couples TRBV5-1 to TRBJ2-5; no definite D call. The CDR3 runs 13 residues. The germline V gene encodes CDR1 SGHRS and CDR2 YFSETQ. Deletions cut 1 base from V and 2 bases from J, with 6 bases between. The CDR3 loop reads CASSLNSQETQYF. The CDR3 DNA sequence: TGCGCCAGCAGCTTGAACAGTCAAGAGACCCAGTACTTC.

The chain is built from TRBV4-1 and TRBJ2-1; 13 nucleotides align to TRBD2. The CDR3 is made up of 15 amino acids. Germline V CDR1 and CDR2: MGHRA, YSYEKL. V shed 4 bases, J shed 7 bases, and the junction held 4 bases outside the gene matches. The DNA of the CDR3 is TGCGCCAGCAGCCTAGGACTAGCGGGAGAAAATGAGCAGTTCTTC. Protein sequence: CASSLGLAGENEQFF.

The J gene is TRBJ1-1, the V gene TRBV4-2, with D hard to call. Trimming pared 3 bases from V and 0 bases from J, leaving 11 bases between. CDR3 length equals 15 residues. In germline, CDR1 is LGHNA, CDR2 YNFKEQ. CDR3 sequence reads: CASSQGSSMNTEAFF. CDR3 DNA: TGTGCCAGCAGCCAGGGCAGCTCCATGAACACTGAAGCTTTCTTT.

This chain connects TRBV5-4 to TRBJ2-5, with 8 bases aligning to TRBD1. This CDR3 is 13 amino acids long. Germline CDR1 is SGHNT and CDR2 is YYREEE (reference sequence). With V trimmed by 4 bases and J by 5 bases, 4 bases remained unmatched. The CDR3 loop reads CASSGQGSETQYF. The CDR3 nucleotides are TGTGCCAGCAGCGGACAGGGCTCGGAGACCCAGTACTTC.

The rearrangement uses TRBV15 and TRBJ1-5, with 7 bases aligning to TRBD1. The trim removed 5 bases at V and 3 bases at J, leaving 7 bases unmatched. Per the germline V gene, CDR1 is LNHNV and CDR2 is YYDKDF (reference sequence). CDR3 size: 15 residues. CDR3 in amino acids: CATSERTGFNQPQHF. CDR3 bases: TGTGCCACCAGCGAAAGGACAGGTTTCAATCAGCCCCAGCATTTT. Looking up the rest from reference TRBV15 and TRBJ1-5 gives the full variable domain: DAMVIQNPRYQVTQFGKPVTLSCSQTLNHNVMYWYQQKSSQAPKLLFHYYDKDFNNEADTPDNFQSRRPNTSFCFLDIRSPGLGDTAMYLCATSERTGFNQPQHFGDGTRLSIL.

This chain links TRBV7-9 with TRBJ2-5; 9 nucleotides line up with TRBD1. TRBJ2-7 explains the end of the DNA better; the J call may be wrong. The germline V gene encodes CDR1 SEHNR and CDR2 FQNEAQ (reference sequence). The CDR3 runs to 16 residues. CDR3 nucleotide sequence: TGTGCCAGCAGCTCAAGGACAGGGGTAAGCTCCTACGAGCAGTACTTC. This encodes CASSSRTGVSSYEQYF.

V gene TRBV19 combines with J gene TRBJ1-2; 9 nucleotides align to TRBD1. Losses at the gene ends were 4 bases for V and 10 bases for J; bases not matched to a gene: 10. The CDR3 is 14 amino acids. The germline CDR1 and CDR2 sequences are LNHDA and SQIVND (reference sequence). Here the CDR3 DNA reads TGTGCCAGTAGTACTTCGGGGACAGGGTGGGACTACACCTTC. Amino acids: CASSTSGTGWDYTF.

In regard to this clone: This same CDR3 is encoded by further DNA sequences in the sample. This sequence joins TRBV27 and TRBJ2-7; D is perhaps TRBD1 (7 bases). Trimming cost V 11 bases and J 4 bases, with 21 bases left between them. In germline, CDR1 is MNHEY, CDR2 SMNVEV (reference sequence). The CDR3 has 14 residues. The CDR3 region is CASGRGQSFYEQYF. For the CDR3, the DNA is TGTGCCTCAGGGCGGGGACAGTCTTTTTACGAGCAGTACTTC.

The gene calls are TRBV7-8 and TRBJ2-1; 9 bases line up with TRBD2. There are 18 residues in the CDR3. Germline V gives CDR1 SGHVS, CDR2 FQNEAQ. V gave up 1 base and J gave up 6 bases; unmatched junction bases: 13. The DNA for the CDR3 is TGTGCCAGCAGCTTAGGGGGGGGACTAGCAAGCGGGGTCAATGAGCAGTTCTTC. This gives the protein CASSLGGGLASGVNEQFF.

V gene TRBV27 combines with J gene TRBJ1-3; TRBD1 aligns across 9 bases. This CDR3 region has 16 residues. Trimming at V came to 4 bases and at J to 0 bases, leaving 4 bases not matched to a gene. CDR1 and CDR2 from the germline V gene are MNHEY and SMNVEV (reference sequence). The CDR3 bases are TGTGCCAGCAGTTCGGGACAGGGTTACTCTGGAAACACCATATATTTT. Amino acid sequence: CASSSGQGYSGNTIYF.

The CDR3 reads CARQSSDGNEQYF. CDR3 in DNA: TGTGCCCGCCAATCTAGCGACGGTAACGAGCAGTACTTC. J is TRBJ2-7 and V is TRBV30; TRBD2 might be the D (6 bases). Germline V gene sequence: CDR1 GTSNPN, CDR2 SVGIG (reference sequence). CDR3 length: 13 residues. V shed 8 bases and J shed 5 bases, with 19 bases lying between them.

This clone was picked up a small number of times. The rearrangement joins TRBV5-4 to TRBJ1-4; 7 nucleotides agree with TRBD1. The CDR3 length is 15 residues. Germline CDR1 is SGHNT and CDR2 is YYREEE (reference sequence). V gave up 0 bases and J gave up 5 bases; unmatched junction bases: 4. The CDR3 nucleotides read TGTGCCAGCAGCTTGGATGGGACAGCGAATGAAAAACTGTTTTTT. It translates to CASSLDGTANEKLFF.